These 7 T cell receptor beta chains came from one sample sequenced in a study of blood T cells in healthy people across ages. With a J-beta primer mix and a sample-barcoded 5' primer, a second PCR ran about 7 to 12 cycles. TCRdb analysed the 5' RACE reads with MiXCR anew, one entry per CDR3 protein. The sample consists of over 1,200,000 distinct CDR3 sequences, approximately 60% of them appearing once. Sequenced sample: blood. All receptors derive from a man younger than 30 in good health.

The chain uses TRBV24-1 and TRBJ2-3; 7 nucleotides line up with TRBD2. V lost 2 bases, J lost 6 bases, and 10 bases stayed unmatched. The CDR3 sequence is 16 residues long. The V gene's germline CDR1 is KGHDR and CDR2 SFDVKD. The CDR3 sequence is CATSDYGVGGTDTQYF. DNA of the CDR3: TGTGCCACCAGTGATTATGGCGTCGGGGGGACCGATACGCAGTATTTT.

This clonotype was observed a handful of times. The chain recombines TRBV29-1 with TRBJ2-7; D might be TRBD1 (6 bases). The CDR3 length is 13 residues. V gave up 5 bases and J gave up 1 base, with 12 bases separating them. Germline V gene sequence: CDR1 SQVTM, CDR2 ANQGSEA. The CDR3 DNA follows: TGCAGCGTTCGGACAGTGAGTTCCTACGAGCAGTACTTC. It encodes CSVRTVSSYEQYF.

This rearrangement joins TRBV6-2 or TRBV6-3 to TRBJ2-1, with 7 bases fitting TRBD1. CDR3 length equals 14 residues. Trimming took 5 bases from V and 2 from J; bases not matched to a gene: 3. Per the germline V gene, CDR1 is MNHEY and CDR2 is SVGEGT. CDR3 residues: CASSPGQTYNEQFF. DNA for the CDR3: TGTGCCAGCAGTCCGGGACAGACCTACAATGAGCAGTTCTTC.

This clonotype occurred a few times. The V gene is TRBV20-1, the J gene TRBJ2-3; D unclear. The V gene's germline CDR1 is DFQATT and CDR2 SNEGSKA (reference sequence). The CDR3 has 14 residues. Trimming took 7 bases from V and 1 from J, leaving 15 bases between them. The CDR3 sequence is CSVIRAARTDTQYF. The CDR3 nucleotides read TGCAGTGTGATTAGGGCTGCGCGCACAGATACGCAGTATTTT.

This sequence joins TRBV10-1 and TRBJ1-1; possible D gene TRBD1, 5 bases. Germline CDR1 WNHNN, CDR2 SYGVQD (reference sequence). Trimming removed 2 bases at V and 4 bases at J, with 11 bases between. The CDR3 runs 14 residues. CDR3 nucleotide sequence: TGCGCCAGCAGTGAGGCGCCGGGGGGCACTGAAGCTTTCTTT. Its protein product is CASSEAPGGTEAFF.

The J gene is TRBJ1-1, the V gene TRBV4-3, with D maybe TRBD1 (6 bases). CDR1 is LGHNA and CDR2 is YSLEER in the germline V gene. The germline V and J ends were trimmed by 1 base and 3 bases, with 15 bases remaining between them. The CDR3 contains 16 residues. CDR3 DNA sequence: TGCGCCAGCAGCCAAGTCTACAGGGTTTCGGACACTGAAGCTTTCTTT. It codes for CASSQVYRVSDTEAFF.

The chain couples TRBV6-5 to TRBJ1-2; D might be TRBD1 (5 bases). This CDR3 has 13 amino acids. Germline-derived CDR1 and CDR2 are MNHEY and SVGAGI. Deletions cut 6 bases from V and 4 bases from J, with 12 bases between. CDR3 DNA: TGTGCCAGCAGCCGACAGCGTATCTATGGCTACACCTTC. Its protein is CASSRQRIYGYTF.